This is a list of T cell receptor beta chains from one sample in a study of T cells in narcolepsy. Libraries were prepared by immunoSEQ multiplex PCR; TCRdb keeps only in-frame clonotypes and omits some of them. Here the sample spans tens of thousands of clones, over 75% being singletons. What was sequenced was memory (CD45RA-) CD4+ T cells from blood. The receptors stem from a human donor in good health. The CDR3 runs from the conserved cysteine through the conserved F or W. D genes are given only for firm matches. Clone size appears in some rows only: once, few, many, or a class for an expanded clone.

TRBV7-2	-	TRBJ2-7	-	TGTGCCAGCAGCACCGGGACTGGGAGTTCCTACGAGCAGTACTTC	CASSTGTGSSYEQYF
TRBV5-1	-	TRBJ2-3	-	TGCGCCAGCAGCTTGGCCGGAGGAAATACGCAGTATTTT	CASSLAGGNTQYF
TRBV6-1	few	TRBJ2-1	-	TGTGCCAGCCAAAAGGGAGAATACAATGAGCAGTTCTTC	CASQKGEYNEQFF
TRBV30	-	TRBJ1-2	-	TGTGCCTGGATTGAGGGTTCCTATGGCTACACCTTC	CAWIEGSYGYTF
TRBV28	once	TRBJ2-7	-	TGTGCCAGCAGTGCCGTGCCCTCCTACGAGCAGTACTTC	CASSAVPSYEQYF
TRBV28	-	TRBJ1-2	-	TGTGCCAGCAGTTTATCGGATTATGGCTACACCTTC	CASSLSDYGYTF
TRBV5-4	-	TRBJ1-2	TRBD1	TGTGCCAGCAGCCCGGACAGGAACAACTATGGCTACACCTTC	CASSPDRNNYGYTF
TRBV11-2	-	TRBJ1-6	-	TGTGCCAGCAGCAATAGGGTGGGGAATTCACCCCTCCACTTT	CASSNRVGNSPLHF
TRBV7-2	-	TRBJ2-1	-	TGTGCCAGCAGCTATATTAGTGAGCAGTTCTTC	CASSYISEQFF
TRBV5-4	-	TRBJ2-4	TRBD2	TGTGCCAGCAGCGCGGGGGGACTAGCGGGTGAACAAAACATTCAGTACTTC	CASSAGGLAGEQNIQYF
TRBV7-6	-	TRBJ2-1	-	TGTGCCAGCAGCCCCTTAGGGGTGACGGAATCTAATGAGCAGTTCTTC	CASSPLGVTESNEQFF
TRBV11-3	-	TRBJ2-1	-	TGTGCCAGCAGCTTTGGGGTCAATGAGCAGTTCTTC	CASSFGVNEQFF
TRBV6-5	-	TRBJ2-1	TRBD2	TGTGCCAGCAGGGCGGGAGGGGGAGAAGAGCAGTTCTTC	CASRAGGGEEQFF
TRBV9	-	TRBJ2-3	TRBD2	TGTGCCAGCAGCCTCGGGACTAGCGGGAGTCTTACAGATACGCAGTATTTT	CASSLGTSGSLTDTQYF
TRBV19	-	TRBJ2-2	-	TGTGCCAGTAGTATAGAAGCAGGGCACGTCTCCACCGGGGAGCTGTTTTTT	CASSIEAGHVSTGELFF
TRBV28	-	TRBJ2-3	TRBD2	TGTGCCAGCAGTTTGGGTACTAGCGGGAGGAAAGATACGCAGTATTTT	CASSLGTSGRKDTQYF
TRBV19	-	TRBJ2-3	-	TGTGCCAGTAGTATAGGACAGGCTTTTGGCACAGATACGCAGTATTTT	CASSIGQAFGTDTQYF
TRBV7-9	-	TRBJ1-1	-	TGTGCCAGCTCGGGGGGGAGAGGCACTGAAGCTTTCTTT	CASSGGRGTEAFF
TRBV2	-	TRBJ1-1	TRBD1	TGTGCCAGCAGGCCCGGACTCAGGGGGAATACTGAAGCTTTCTTT	CASRPGLRGNTEAFF
TRBV5-1	-	TRBJ2-5	TRBD1	TGCGCCAGCAGCCTAGACAGGGAAGAGGGAGACCAGTACTTC	CASSLDREEGDQYF
TRBV28	once	TRBJ1-2	-	TGTGCCACCCCGGGGCCGGTTAGGAATGGCTACACCTTC	CATPGPVRNGYTF
TRBV11-2	few	TRBJ2-2	TRBD2	TGTGCCAGCAGCTTCCTGGGACTAGCGGGAGGCCCGAACACCGGGGAGCTGTTTTTT	CASSFLGLAGGPNTGELFF
TRBV11-2	-	TRBJ2-1	TRBD2	TGTGCCAGCAGCGCCGGGGGGACGAACAATGAGCAGTTCTTC	CASSAGGTNNEQFF
TRBV19	-	TRBJ1-4	-	TGTGCCAGTAGCTTGGGACCGATGAATGAAAAACTGTTTTTT	CASSLGPMNEKLFF
TRBV27	-	TRBJ1-2	-	TGTGCCAGCGCCCGGATTGGCTATGGCTACACCTTC	CASARIGYGYTF
TRBV28	-	TRBJ1-1	-	TGTGCCAGCAGTTTCGACACTGAAGCTTTCTTT	CASSFDTEAFF